One and the same sample provided the 6 T cell receptor beta chains below, sequenced in a study of CD8+ T cells in alopecia areata. This sample's treatment: oral pan-JAK inhibitor, 5-10 mg twice daily. RNA, once extracted, was reverse transcribed into cDNA for use as the sequencing template. The assay was immunoSEQ multiplex PCR, and TCRdb's table has in-frame clones only and misses some. The table records some 210,000 clones, around 65% of them present only once. This specimen consisted of CD4+ T cells sorted from blood, obtained around week 44, from a patient treated with tofacitinib. Receptors originate from a human donor with alopecia areata.

The chain carries TRBV30 and TRBJ2-1; D may be TRBD2 (6 bases). The V gene lost 2 bases and the J gene lost 7 bases, with 12 bases spanning the gap. Germline-derived CDR1 and CDR2 are GTSNPN and SVGIG (reference sequence). The CDR3 length is 13 residues. The CDR3 loop reads CAWSKGLHNEQFF. The CDR3 DNA follows: TGTGCCTGGAGTAAGGGACTGCATAATGAGCAGTTCTTC.

For this clone: This same CDR3 is encoded by further DNA sequences in the sample. The rearrangement uses TRBV6-5 and TRBJ2-7, with a possible D match to TRBD1 (8 bases). The length of the CDR3 is 14 residues. Trimming took 0 bases from V and 6 from J, leaving 12 bases between them. The germline CDR1 and CDR2 sequences are MNHEY and SVGAGI. The CDR3 coding sequence is TGTGCCAGCAGTTACTCAAACAGGGGGGGCGAGCAGTACTTC. Its translation is CASSYSNRGGEQYF.

On this clone: At one end, the junction sequence differs from germline, possibly due to a read error. The genes are TRBV30 and TRBJ2-4; 8 nucleotides line up with TRBD2. This CDR3 comprises 12 residues. Germline V lookup: CDR1 GTSNPN, CDR2 SVGIG (reference sequence). CDR3 in DNA: TGTGCCTGGAGTGTAGCGGGGGCAGGATGGCACTTC. Protein sequence: CAWSVAGAGWHF.

The V and J genes are TRBV29-1 and TRBJ1-1, with a weak D call TRBD1 (6 bases). Germline CDR1 is SQVTM and CDR2 is ANQGSEA. The CDR3 has 14 amino acids. V lost 5 bases and J lost 1, with 14 bases in between. DNA for the CDR3: TGCAGCGTTATCCCATACAGGGCGAACACTGAAGCTTTCTTT. It translates to CSVIPYRANTEAFF.

The chain couples TRBV18 to TRBJ2-3; D is perhaps TRBD1 (6 bases). The CDR3 totals 14 residues. V was clipped by 6 bases and J by 0 bases, with 10 bases between them. Germline CDR1 is KGHSH and CDR2 is LQKENI. The CDR3 spells CASSQGPSTDTQYF. As DNA, the CDR3 is TGTGCCAGCTCTCAGGGGCCTAGCACAGATACGCAGTATTTT.

This clone occurred many times. The rearrangement uses TRBV5-6 and TRBJ2-7; D is uncertain. This CDR3 has 16 amino acids. The V and J ends lost 5 bases and 2 bases respectively, with 20 bases between them. Germline V gives CDR1 SGHDT, CDR2 YYEEEE. The CDR3 reads CASSSRVPQSTYEQYF. CDR3 DNA: TGTGCCAGCAGTAGCCGGGTCCCACAGTCCACCTACGAGCAGTACTTC.